This T cell receptor (beta chain) was sequenced in a study of siplizumab effects on memory and regulatory T cells. Coculturing was carried out on the mixed lymphocyte reaction cells. It lasted 5 to 7 days and was done at 37°C. Profiled with immunoSEQ multiplex PCR; TCRdb holds only in-frame clones, not every one. Counted here are 9,700 or so clones, more than 35% occurring once; the ten biggest clones make up over 8.5%. Regarding the study as a whole: Unstimulated subsets accounted for the mapping of only a minor share of the clones that were alloreactive. Apparently key alloresponse contributors, naive T cells also seemed more diverse than memory cells.

V was shortened by 2 bases and J by 4 bases, with 9 bases between the two germline ends. Germline V gives CDR1 MNHEY, CDR2 SVGAGI. The length of the CDR3 is 14 residues. A word on this clone: The antigen is undetermined.

The chain combines TRBV6-5 with TRBJ2-1, with a weak D call TRBD1 (5 bases). The source is a human donor in good health; the cells came from an allogeneic mixed lymphocyte reaction. Sequencing input: CFSE-low (dividing) CD4+ T cells sorted from an allogeneic mixed lymphocyte reaction. The CDR3 protein is CASSYADNYNEQFF. CDR3 nucleotide sequence: TGTGCCAGCAGTTACGCGGACAATTACAATGAGCAGTTCTTC.